The 16 T cell receptor beta chains given below trace back to one sample, sequenced in a study of shared clonotypes between healthy human individuals. The data were produced by immunoSEQ multiplex PCR, yet TCRdb's version contains in-frame clones alone and is incomplete. Of over a million clones in the sample, 78% are singletons; the top ten hold approximately 0.5%. Sample: memory CD4+ T cells from PBMCs. As to subset: CD45RA-negative fraction. The receptors stem from a man in his late teens or twenties in good health. Some clones in this sample may be carry-over from other donors' samples.

The chain joins TRBV19 to TRBJ2-4; maybe TRBD2 (5 bases). CDR1 is LNHDA and CDR2 is SQIVND in the germline V gene (reference sequence). The CDR3 extends over 16 amino acids. With 5 bases removed from V and 6 bases from J, the gap between germline ends came to 20 bases. CDR3: CASSPSPPGLRNIQYF. The CDR3 DNA reads TGTGCCAGTAGTCCCAGCCCCCCGGGATTAAGAAACATTCAGTACTTC.

The genes are TRBV4-1 and TRBJ1-2; TRBD1 agrees at 7 bases. Per germline, CDR1 MGHRA and CDR2 YSYEKL. The CDR3 is 15 amino acids. J gave up 5 bases and V 3 bases, and 9 bases lay outside the gene matches. As DNA, the CDR3 is TGCGCCAGCAGCCAGGGCCGGGACAGATCGTATGGCTACACCTTC. Translating it yields CASSQGRDRSYGYTF.

The rearrangement joins TRBV9 to TRBJ2-5, with D possibly TRBD2 on 6 matching bases. V shed 4 bases and J shed 4 bases, with 17 bases lying between them. Looked up from germline, CDR1 is SGDLS and CDR2 is YYNGEE. The CDR3 totals 15 residues. In DNA, the CDR3 is TGTGCCAGCAGCACCCAGGGACTGGTCGGAGAGACCCAGTACTTC. This codes for CASSTQGLVGETQYF.

DNA of the CDR3: TGTGCCAGCAGAGAAGGTGGGGACAGGGTTTCCTACGAGCAGTACTTC. Residues: CASREGGDRVSYEQYF. The chain carries TRBV28 and TRBJ2-7; 9 positions agree with TRBD1. The CDR3 sequence is 16 residues long. Germline assignment: CDR1 MDHEN and CDR2 SYDVKM. J gave up 1 base and V 6 bases, and 10 bases lay outside the gene matches.

In its sample, this clone was seen a few times. This chain joins TRBV27 and TRBJ2-2, with D possibly matching TRBD2 (5 bases). The CDR3 runs 15 residues. V lost 5 bases, J lost 0 bases, and 10 bases lay in between. CDR1 and CDR2 from the germline V gene are MNHEY and SMNVEV (reference sequence). The CDR3 bases are TGTGCCAGCAGTCCTCGGGGAGCGAACACCGGGGAGCTGTTTTTT. Translated: CASSPRGANTGELFF.

This clone has only one observation. This CDR3 reads CASSIMAGAWETQYF. The CDR3 bases are TGTGCCAGCAGCATAATGGCGGGAGCTTGGGAGACCCAGTACTTC. The gene calls are TRBV9 and TRBJ2-5, with 7 bases identical to TRBD2. Germline assignment: CDR1 SGDLS and CDR2 YYNGEE. Trimming took 4 bases from V and 5 from J; bases not matched to a gene: 11. This CDR3 spans 15 amino acids.

This rearrangement joins TRBV15 to TRBJ2-7, with 10 bases fitting TRBD1. V was clipped by 2 bases and J by 5 bases; unmatched bases: 9. The CDR3 spans 16 residues. Germline lookup yields CDR1 LNHNV and CDR2 YYDKDF (reference sequence). This CDR3 reads CATSRTGTGVLDEQYF. In DNA, the CDR3 is TGTGCCACCAGCAGAACCGGGACAGGGGTCTTGGACGAGCAGTACTTC.

The chain uses TRBV5-1 and TRBJ2-2; 9 bases are shared with TRBD1. This CDR3 comprises 18 residues. The junction had 13 bases not matched to a gene; V was cut back by 3 bases and J by 4 bases. CDR1 is SGHRS, CDR2 YFSETQ, per germline. CDR3 in amino acids: CASSSNPPGQGGTGELFF. The CDR3 DNA is TGCGCCAGCAGCTCAAATCCTCCGGGACAGGGAGGCACCGGGGAGCTGTTTTTT.

V and J are TRBV11-2 and TRBJ2-3; no clear D gene. The CDR3 runs to 13 residues. Trimming cost V 1 base and J 3 bases, with 5 bases left between them. The germline V gene encodes CDR1 SGHAT and CDR2 FQNNGV. The DNA of the CDR3 is TGTGCCAGCAGCTTAGCCCAAACAGATACGCAGTATTTT. It codes for CASSLAQTDTQYF.

This chain links TRBV2 with TRBJ1-5; the D is unclear. The CDR3 runs 14 residues. The V and J ends lost 8 bases and 4 bases respectively, with 15 bases between them. Looked up from germline, CDR1 is SNHLY and CDR2 is FYNNEI. CDR3 DNA sequence: TGTGCCAGCTCGCTAAGGGAGAAAAATCAGCCCCAGCATTTT. Residues: CASSLREKNQPQHF. Using reference TRBV2 and TRBJ1-5 for the parts outside the CDR3, the full variable domain is EPEVTQTPSHQVTQMGQEVILRCVPISNHLYFYWYRQILGQKVEFLVSFYNNEISEKSEIFDDQFSVERPDGSNFTLKIRSTKLEDSAMYFCASSLREKNQPQHFGDGTRLSIL.

The chain combines TRBV28 with TRBJ1-1, with 9 bases aligning to TRBD1. Germline loops: CDR1 MDHEN, CDR2 SYDVKM. The V gene end was trimmed by 9 bases and the J gene end by 5 bases; junction bases not matched to a gene: 13. This CDR3 is built from 15 residues. CDR3 region: CASRTGDQAWTEAFF. The CDR3 DNA reads TGTGCCAGTAGGACAGGGGACCAGGCTTGGACTGAAGCTTTCTTT.

This clone was seen once. The rearrangement joins TRBV21-1 to TRBJ1-2; the DNA was not used to check the table's D call, TRBD1. TRBV21-1 is a known pseudogene. CDR3 length: 17 amino acids. CDR3 nucleotide sequence: TGTGCCAGCAGCCCAATACCCGGACAGGGGTGCCACTATGGCTACACCTTC. Encoded protein: CASSPIPGQGCHYGYTF.

On this clone: The identical CDR3 is also encoded by other nucleotide sequences in the sample. The chain couples TRBV18 to TRBJ2-7; D is ambiguous. Between the trimmed V and J ends, which lost 2 bases and 4 bases, there was a span of 9 bases. The CDR3 consists of 13 residues. CDR1 is KGHSH, CDR2 LQKENI, per germline. The CDR3, as DNA: TGTGCCAGCTCACCATCTCGAGGATACGAGCAGTACTTC. This codes for CASSPSRGYEQYF.

Notes on this clone: Additional DNA sequences in this sample encode the identical CDR3. The gene calls are TRBV11-2 and TRBJ2-3; 8 nucleotides match TRBD2. The junction had 4 bases not matched to a gene; V was cut back by 5 bases and J by 3 bases. The CDR3 has 14 residues. CDR1 SGHAT and CDR2 FQNNGV come from the germline V gene. CDR3: CASSLSGGTDTQYF. CDR3 nucleotide sequence: TGTGCCAGCAGCCTCTCGGGAGGGACAGATACGCAGTATTTT.

The chain has TRBV28 and TRBJ1-5, with D possibly TRBD1 on 5 matching bases. The CDR3 spans 15 residues. Germline CDR1 and CDR2: MDHEN and SYDVKM. V was trimmed by 6 bases and J by 9 bases, leaving 21 bases between them. This CDR3 reads CASSPAGQGVGPQHF. CDR3 DNA sequence: TGTGCCAGCAGCCCGGCGGGGCAGGGAGTTGGGCCCCAGCATTTT.

The rearrangement links TRBV30 to TRBJ2-5, with TRBD1 matching 9 bases. The germline V gene has CDR1 GTSNPN and CDR2 SVGIG (reference sequence). V dropped 5 bases and J dropped 7; count of bases not matched to a gene: 11. CDR3 length equals 14 residues. The CDR3: CAWGVQGARGTQYF. In DNA form, the CDR3 reads TGTGCCTGGGGCGTACAGGGGGCCAGGGGGACCCAGTACTTC.